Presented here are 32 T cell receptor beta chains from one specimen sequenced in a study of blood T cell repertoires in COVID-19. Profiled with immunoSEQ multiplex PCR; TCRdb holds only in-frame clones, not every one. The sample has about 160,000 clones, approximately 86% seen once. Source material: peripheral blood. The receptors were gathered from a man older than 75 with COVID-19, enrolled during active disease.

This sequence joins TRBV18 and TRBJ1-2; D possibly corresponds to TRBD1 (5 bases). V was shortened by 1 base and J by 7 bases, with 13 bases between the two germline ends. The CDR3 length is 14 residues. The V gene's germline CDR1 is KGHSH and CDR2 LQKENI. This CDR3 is CASSPQTALGGYTF. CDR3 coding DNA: TGTGCCAGCTCACCACAGACAGCCCTAGGTGGCTACACCTTC.

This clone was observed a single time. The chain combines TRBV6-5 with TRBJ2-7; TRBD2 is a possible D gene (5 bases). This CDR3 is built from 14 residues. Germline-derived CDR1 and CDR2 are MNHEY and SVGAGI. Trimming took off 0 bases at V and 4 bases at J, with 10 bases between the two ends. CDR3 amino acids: CASSYSRAGYEQYF. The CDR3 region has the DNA TGTGCCAGCAGTTACTCGAGGGCCGGGTACGAGCAGTACTTC.

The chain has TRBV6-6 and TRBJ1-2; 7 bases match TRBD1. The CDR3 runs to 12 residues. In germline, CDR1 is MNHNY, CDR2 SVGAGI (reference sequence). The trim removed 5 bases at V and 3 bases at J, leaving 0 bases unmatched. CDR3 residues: CASSTGDYGYTF. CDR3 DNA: TGTGCCAGCAGTACAGGGGACTATGGCTACACCTTC.

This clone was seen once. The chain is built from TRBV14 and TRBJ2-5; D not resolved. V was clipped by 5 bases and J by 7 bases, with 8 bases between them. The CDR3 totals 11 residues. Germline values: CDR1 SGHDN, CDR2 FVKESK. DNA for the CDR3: TGTGCCAGCAGCGCGGAAGGGACCCAGTACTTC. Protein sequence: CASSAEGTQYF.

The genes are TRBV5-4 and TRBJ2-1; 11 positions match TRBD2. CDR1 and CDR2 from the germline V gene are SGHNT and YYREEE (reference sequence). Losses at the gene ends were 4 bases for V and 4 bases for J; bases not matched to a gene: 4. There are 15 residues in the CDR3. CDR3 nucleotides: TGTGCCAGCAGCGTTAGCGGGGGGGCTTACAATGAGCAGTTCTTC. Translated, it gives CASSVSGGAYNEQFF.

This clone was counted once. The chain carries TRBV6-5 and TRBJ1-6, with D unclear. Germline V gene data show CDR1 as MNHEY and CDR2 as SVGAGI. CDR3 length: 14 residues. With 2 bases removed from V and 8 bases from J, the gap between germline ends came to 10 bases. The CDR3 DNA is TGTGCCAGCAGTTACGAGATTCGGGATTCACCCCTCCACTTT. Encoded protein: CASSYEIRDSPLHF.

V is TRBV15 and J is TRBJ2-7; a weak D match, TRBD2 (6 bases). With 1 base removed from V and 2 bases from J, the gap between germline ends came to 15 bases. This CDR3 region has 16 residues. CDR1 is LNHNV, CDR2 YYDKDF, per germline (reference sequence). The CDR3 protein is CATSRGPAGSAYEQYF. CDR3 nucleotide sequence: TGTGCCACCAGCAGAGGTCCGGCGGGATCGGCCTACGAGCAGTACTTC.

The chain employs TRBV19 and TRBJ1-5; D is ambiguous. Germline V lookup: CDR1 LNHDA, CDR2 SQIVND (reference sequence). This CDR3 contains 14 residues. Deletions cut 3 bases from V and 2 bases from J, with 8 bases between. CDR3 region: CASSMVSGNQPQHF. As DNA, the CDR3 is TGTGCCAGTAGTATGGTCAGCGGCAATCAGCCCCAGCATTTT.

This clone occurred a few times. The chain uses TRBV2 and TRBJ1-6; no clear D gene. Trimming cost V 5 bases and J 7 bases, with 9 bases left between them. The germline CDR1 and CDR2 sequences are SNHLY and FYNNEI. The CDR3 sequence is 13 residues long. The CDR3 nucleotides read TGTGCCAGCAGTTTGAGAACGAATTCACCCCTCCACTTT. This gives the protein CASSLRTNSPLHF. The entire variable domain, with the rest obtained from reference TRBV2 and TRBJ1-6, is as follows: EPEVTQTPSHQVTQMGQEVILRCVPISNHLYFYWYRQILGQKVEFLVSFYNNEISEKSEIFDDQFSVERPDGSNFTLKIRSTKLEDSAMYFCASSLRTNSPLHFGNGTRLTVT.

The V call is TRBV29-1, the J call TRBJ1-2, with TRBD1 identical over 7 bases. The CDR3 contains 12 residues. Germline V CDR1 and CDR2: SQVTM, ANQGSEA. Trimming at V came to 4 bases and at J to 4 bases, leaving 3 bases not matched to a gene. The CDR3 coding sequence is TGCAGCGTTGTGGACAGGACCTATGGCTACACCTTC. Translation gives CSVVDRTYGYTF. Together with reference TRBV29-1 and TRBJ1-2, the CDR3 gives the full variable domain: SAVISQKPSRDICQRGTSLTIQCQVDSQVTMMFWYRQQPGQSLTLIATANQGSEATYESGFVIDKFPISRPNLTFSTLTVSNMSPEDSSIYLCSVVDRTYGYTFGSGTRLTVV.

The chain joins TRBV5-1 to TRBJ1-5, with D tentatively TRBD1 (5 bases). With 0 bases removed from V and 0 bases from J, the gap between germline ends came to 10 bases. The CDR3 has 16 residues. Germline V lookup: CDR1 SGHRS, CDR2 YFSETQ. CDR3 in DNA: TGCGCCAGCAGCTTGGGGGGGGTCTATAGCAATCAGCCCCAGCATTTT. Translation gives CASSLGGVYSNQPQHF.

In DNA, the CDR3 is TGTGCCACCAGTGATTCGACGCGGCTGGATACGCAGTATTTT. This codes for CATSDSTRLDTQYF. The chain combines TRBV24-1 with TRBJ2-3; no definite D call. Trimming left V 2 bases short and J 6 bases short, with 11 bases between. CDR1 and CDR2 from the germline V gene are KGHDR and SFDVKD. CDR3 length: 14 amino acids.

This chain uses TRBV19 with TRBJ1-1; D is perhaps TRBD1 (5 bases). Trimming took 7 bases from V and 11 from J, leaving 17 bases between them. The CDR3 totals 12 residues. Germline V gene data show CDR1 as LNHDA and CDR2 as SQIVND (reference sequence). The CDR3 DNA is TGTGCCAGTACCTTGGGGGGGTTGGAGGCTTTCTTT. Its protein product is CASTLGGLEAFF.

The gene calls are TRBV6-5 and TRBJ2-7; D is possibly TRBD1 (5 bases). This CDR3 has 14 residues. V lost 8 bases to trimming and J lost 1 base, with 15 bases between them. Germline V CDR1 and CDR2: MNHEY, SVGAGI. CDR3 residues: CASLDVAGSYEQYF. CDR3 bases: TGTGCCAGCCTGGACGTCGCAGGGTCCTACGAGCAGTACTTC.

The CDR3, as DNA: TGTGCCAGCACCCGACTAGCGGGGGTCCAAGAGACCCAGTACTTC. Amino acid sequence: CASTRLAGVQETQYF. The chain employs TRBV2 and TRBJ2-5; TRBD2 agrees at 12 bases. The J segment lost 1 base and the V segment lost 7 bases, leaving 4 bases of the junction unmatched. The CDR3 has 15 residues. CDR1 and CDR2 from the germline V gene are SNHLY and FYNNEI.

The CDR3 protein is CASSLSDRYEKLFF. DNA of the CDR3: TGTGCCAGCAGTTTATCGGACAGATATGAAAAACTGTTTTTT. The chain joins TRBV28 to TRBJ1-4, with D perhaps matching TRBD1 (6 bases). The CDR3 is 14 amino acids. The V and J ends lost 1 base and 6 bases respectively, with 9 bases between them. Germline loops: CDR1 MDHEN, CDR2 SYDVKM.

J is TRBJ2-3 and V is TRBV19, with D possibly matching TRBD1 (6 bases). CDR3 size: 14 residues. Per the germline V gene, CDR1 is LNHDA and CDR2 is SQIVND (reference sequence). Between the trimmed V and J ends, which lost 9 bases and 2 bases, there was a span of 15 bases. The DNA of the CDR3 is TGTGCCAGCTCGCCAGGGGCAAACACAGATACGCAGTATTTT. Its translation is CASSPGANTDTQYF.

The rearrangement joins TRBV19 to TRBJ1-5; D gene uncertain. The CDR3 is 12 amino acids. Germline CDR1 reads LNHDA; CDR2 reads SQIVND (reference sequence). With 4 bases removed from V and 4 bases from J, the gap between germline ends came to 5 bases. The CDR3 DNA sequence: TGTGCCAGTAGTACCCGTAATCAGCCCCAGCATTTT. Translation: CASSTRNQPQHF.

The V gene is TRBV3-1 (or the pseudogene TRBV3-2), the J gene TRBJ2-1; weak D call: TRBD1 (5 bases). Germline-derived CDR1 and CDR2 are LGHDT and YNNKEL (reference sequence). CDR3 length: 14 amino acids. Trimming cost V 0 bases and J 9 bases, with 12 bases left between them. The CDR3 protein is CASSQDQGTREQFF. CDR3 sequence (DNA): TGTGCCAGCAGCCAAGACCAGGGCACCCGTGAGCAGTTCTTC.

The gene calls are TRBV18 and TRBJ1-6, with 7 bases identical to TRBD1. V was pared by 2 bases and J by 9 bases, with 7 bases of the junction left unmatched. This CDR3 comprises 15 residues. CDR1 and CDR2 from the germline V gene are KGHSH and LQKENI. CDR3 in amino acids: CASSPGRQGGSPLHF. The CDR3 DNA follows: TGTGCCAGCTCACCAGGGAGACAGGGCGGTTCACCCCTCCACTTT.

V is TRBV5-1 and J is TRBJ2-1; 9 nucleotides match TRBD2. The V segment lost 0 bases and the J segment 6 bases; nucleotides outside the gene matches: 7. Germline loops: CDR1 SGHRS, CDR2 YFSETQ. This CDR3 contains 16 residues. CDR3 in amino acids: CASSLAVAGATNEQFF. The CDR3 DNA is TGCGCCAGCAGCTTGGCGGTAGCGGGGGCCACCAATGAGCAGTTCTTC.

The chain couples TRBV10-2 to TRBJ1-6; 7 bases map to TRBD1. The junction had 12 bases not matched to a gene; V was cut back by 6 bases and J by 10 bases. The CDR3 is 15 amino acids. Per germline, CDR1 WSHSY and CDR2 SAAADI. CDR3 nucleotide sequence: TGCGCCAGCAGAGTTTTTAGACAGGGAGGATCACCCCTCCACTTT. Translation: CASRVFRQGGSPLHF.

CDR3 in DNA: TGTGCCAGCAGTTCTCCCCGGGGTACCGGGGAGCTGTTTTTT. This sequence encodes CASSSPRGTGELFF. V is TRBV28 and J is TRBJ2-2, with D possibly being TRBD2 (5 bases). V lost 4 bases, J lost 5 bases, and 11 bases lay in between. Germline V lookup: CDR1 MDHEN, CDR2 SYDVKM. The CDR3 length is 14 residues.

In nucleotides, the CDR3 is TGTGCCAGCAGTTTTGCGGGACAGCCCCAGCATTTT. This codes for CASSFAGQPQHF. The V call is TRBV12-3 or TRBV12-4, the J call TRBJ1-5; no definite D call. Trimming took 3 bases from V and 7 from J, leaving 7 bases between them. This CDR3 has 12 residues.

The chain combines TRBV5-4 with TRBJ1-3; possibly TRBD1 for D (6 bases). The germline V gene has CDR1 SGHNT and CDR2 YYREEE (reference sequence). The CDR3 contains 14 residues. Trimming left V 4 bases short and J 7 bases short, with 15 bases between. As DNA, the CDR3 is TGTGCCAGCAGCCTCGACACAAGGGGGAACACCATATATTTT. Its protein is CASSLDTRGNTIYF.

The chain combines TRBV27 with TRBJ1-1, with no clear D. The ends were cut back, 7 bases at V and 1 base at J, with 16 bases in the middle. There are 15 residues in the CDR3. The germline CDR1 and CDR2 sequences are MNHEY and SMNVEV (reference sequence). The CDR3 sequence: CASTRTRVGNTEAFF. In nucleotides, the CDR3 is TGTGCCAGCACGAGGACTCGCGTCGGGAACACTGAAGCTTTCTTT.

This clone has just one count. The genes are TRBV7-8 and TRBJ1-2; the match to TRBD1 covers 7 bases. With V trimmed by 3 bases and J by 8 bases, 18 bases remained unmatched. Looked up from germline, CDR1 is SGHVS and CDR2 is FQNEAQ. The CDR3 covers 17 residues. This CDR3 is CASSFTSGGALPFGYTF. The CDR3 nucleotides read TGTGCCAGCAGCTTCACATCAGGGGGTGCTCTCCCCTTCGGCTACACCTTC.

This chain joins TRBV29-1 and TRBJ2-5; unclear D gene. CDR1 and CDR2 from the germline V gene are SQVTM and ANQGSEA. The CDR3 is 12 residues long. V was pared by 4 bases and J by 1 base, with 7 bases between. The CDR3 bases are TGCAGCGTTGGACACCTCCAAGAGACCCAGTACTTC. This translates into CSVGHLQETQYF.

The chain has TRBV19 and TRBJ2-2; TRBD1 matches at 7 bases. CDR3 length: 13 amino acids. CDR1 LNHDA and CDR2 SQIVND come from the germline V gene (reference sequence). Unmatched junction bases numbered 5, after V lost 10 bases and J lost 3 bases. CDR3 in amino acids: CATSGQDTGELFF. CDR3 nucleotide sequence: TGTGCCACCAGTGGACAGGACACCGGGGAGCTGTTTTTT. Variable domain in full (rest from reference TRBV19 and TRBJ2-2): DGGITQSPKYLFRKEGQNVTLSCEQNLNHDAMYWYRQDPGQGLRLIYYSQIVNDFQKGDIAEGYSVSREKKESFPLTVTSAQKNPTAFYLCATSGQDTGELFFGEGSRLTVL.

As DNA, the CDR3 is TGTGCCATCAGTACGGTCTCTGGAAACACCATATATTTT. This codes for CAISTVSGNTIYF. V is TRBV10-3 and J is TRBJ1-3, with D uncertain. The CDR3 length is 13 residues. V lost 5 bases and J lost 0, with 5 bases in between. Germline V gives CDR1 ENHRY, CDR2 SYGVKD.

The CDR3 sequence is CASSASRATALSTEAFF. The CDR3, as DNA: TGTGCCAGCAGCGCCTCGAGGGCAACCGCTTTGAGTACTGAAGCTTTCTTT. The chain combines TRBV9 with TRBJ1-1; D not resolved. This CDR3 has 17 residues. The germline V gene encodes CDR1 SGDLS and CDR2 YYNGEE. V was pared by 3 bases and J by 5 bases, with 23 bases between.

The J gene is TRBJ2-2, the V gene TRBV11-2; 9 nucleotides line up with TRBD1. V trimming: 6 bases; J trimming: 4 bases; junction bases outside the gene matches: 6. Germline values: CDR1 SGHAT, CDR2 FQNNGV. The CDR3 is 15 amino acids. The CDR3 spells CASSRQGGITGELFF. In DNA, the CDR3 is TGTGCCAGCAGTCGACAGGGGGGAATCACCGGGGAGCTGTTTTTT.